A single sample gave rise to the 30 T cell receptor beta chains below, sequenced in a study of blood T cell repertoires in COVID-19. Sequencing was performed with immunoSEQ multiplex PCR; in TCRdb, only in-frame clones are kept and a portion is missing. The sample consists of 200,000 to 300,000 clones, about four fifths of them appearing once. The sequenced material came from peripheral blood. The receptors derive from a woman between 65 and 79 years old with acute or convalescent COVID-19.

The rearrangement uses TRBV7-2 and TRBJ1-1; perhaps TRBD1 as D (5 bases). Germline V gene sequence: CDR1 SGHTA, CDR2 FQGNSA. The CDR3 covers 14 residues. Trimming left V 5 bases short and J 0 bases short, with 10 bases between. CDR3 protein: CASSPGTLNTEAFF. The CDR3 DNA is TGTGCCAGCAGCCCAGGGACTTTGAACACTGAAGCTTTCTTT.

The J gene is TRBJ1-1, the V gene TRBV18; D remains ambiguous. The CDR3 consists of 14 residues. Germline V gene lookup returns CDR1 KGHSH and CDR2 LQKENI. The germline V and J ends were trimmed by 2 bases and 5 bases, with 12 bases remaining between them. The CDR3 region is CASSPTSGRTEAFF. The CDR3 DNA sequence: TGTGCCAGCTCACCAACGTCCGGGAGGACTGAAGCTTTCTTT.

This clone was picked up one time. The chain has TRBV5-6 and TRBJ2-2, with 9 bases aligning to TRBD2. The germline gives CDR1 SGHDT, CDR2 YYEEEE. The CDR3 runs 15 residues. V lost 4 bases, J lost 7 bases, and 8 bases stayed unmatched. The CDR3: CASSPLSREGGELFF. CDR3 DNA sequence: TGTGCCAGCAGCCCCCTGTCGCGGGAGGGCGGGGAGCTGTTTTTT.

The chain recombines TRBV7-6 with TRBJ1-1; 12 bases align to TRBD1. The V gene end was trimmed by 5 bases and the J gene end by 5 bases; junction bases not matched to a gene: 9. CDR3 size: 16 residues. Germline lookup yields CDR1 SGHVS and CDR2 FNYEAQ. CDR3 nucleotide sequence: TGTGCCAGCAGCCGGGGACAGGGGGCGCTGGGTACTGAAGCTTTCTTT. Translating it yields CASSRGQGALGTEAFF.

The J gene is TRBJ1-5, the V gene TRBV2; 7 bases line up with TRBD1. The CDR3 covers 15 residues. With V trimmed by 4 bases and J by 1 base, 4 bases remained unmatched. Germline-derived CDR1 and CDR2 are SNHLY and FYNNEI. The CDR3 loop is CASSVSGQSNQPQHF. The CDR3 region has the DNA TGTGCCAGCAGTGTATCGGGACAGAGCAATCAGCCCCAGCATTTT.

J is TRBJ2-7 and V is TRBV11-2; D might be TRBD2 (6 bases). Germline CDR1 SGHAT, CDR2 FQNNGV. V dropped 5 bases and J dropped 2 bases, with 19 bases sitting between them. This CDR3 has 16 amino acids. CDR3 bases: TGTGCCAGCAGCCCCCGTCCGGGACTTGGCCCCTACGAGCAGTACTTC. It translates to CASSPRPGLGPYEQYF.

The genes are TRBV10-1 and TRBJ1-2; D gene ambiguous. The ends were cut back, 11 bases at V and 5 bases at J, with 24 bases in the middle. The length of the CDR3 is 15 residues. Germline V gives CDR1 WNHNN, CDR2 SYGVQD (reference sequence). CDR3: CAGHSSSSFGYGYTF. Written as DNA, the CDR3 is TGCGCCGGGCACAGTTCCTCTTCCTTTGGGTATGGCTACACCTTC.

This clone was found a few times. The chain recombines TRBV28 with TRBJ2-1; 9 nucleotides line up with TRBD1. In germline, CDR1 is MDHEN, CDR2 SYDVKM. This CDR3 has 17 residues. Germline trimming cut 6 bases from V and 1 base from J; bases unmatched to any gene: 10. The DNA of the CDR3 is TGTGCCAGCAGGTCGGGTCTAGGGACAGGGTCCTACAATGAGCAGTTCTTC. The encoded protein is CASRSGLGTGSYNEQFF. Complete variable domain (other parts from reference TRBV28 and TRBJ2-1): DVKVTQSSRYLVKRTGEKVFLECVQDMDHENMFWYRQDPGLGLRLIYFSYDVKMKEKGDIPEGYSVSREKKERFSLILESASTNQTSMYLCASRSGLGTGSYNEQFFGPGTRLTVL.

Details on this clone: The identical CDR3 is also encoded by other nucleotide sequences in the sample. The V gene is TRBV29-1, the J gene TRBJ1-4; TRBD1 aligns across 8 bases. In germline, CDR1 is SQVTM, CDR2 ANQGSEA. This CDR3 is 12 amino acids long. The junction had 1 base not matched to a gene; V was cut back by 5 bases and J by 5 bases. Written as DNA, the CDR3 is TGCAGCGTTAGACAGGGGAATGAAAAACTGTTTTTT. This encodes CSVRQGNEKLFF. Looking up the rest from reference TRBV29-1 and TRBJ1-4 gives the full variable domain: SAVISQKPSRDICQRGTSLTIQCQVDSQVTMMFWYRQQPGQSLTLIATANQGSEATYESGFVIDKFPISRPNLTFSTLTVSNMSPEDSSIYLCSVRQGNEKLFFGSGTQLSVL.

This chain joins TRBV7-2 and TRBJ1-3, with 10 bases matching TRBD1. The CDR3 is made up of 15 amino acids. Germline values: CDR1 SGHTA, CDR2 FQGNSA. V shed 5 bases, J shed 6 bases, and the junction held 7 bases outside the gene matches. DNA for the CDR3: TGTGCCAGCAGCCCGACCGGGACAGGGGCAAACACCATATATTTT. Encoded protein: CASSPTGTGANTIYF.

This clone was found a few times. V usage is TRBV7-9 and J usage is TRBJ1-2, with D possibly matching TRBD1 (6 bases). CDR1 is SEHNR and CDR2 is FQNEAQ in the germline V gene (reference sequence). The CDR3 covers 15 residues. V was cut by 5 bases and J by 4 bases, with 17 bases left in between. The CDR3 loop is CASSVDRTSIYGYTF. In DNA, the CDR3 is TGTGCCAGCAGCGTCGACAGGACCTCTATCTATGGCTACACCTTC.

This clone has just a few counts. The V gene is TRBV9, the J gene TRBJ1-1, with no clear D. V lost 0 bases and J 1 base, leaving 7 bases between the germline ends. The CDR3 extends over 14 amino acids. Germline values: CDR1 SGDLS, CDR2 YYNGEE. CDR3 in DNA: TGTGCCAGCAGCGTAGGCGGGAAGAACACTGAAGCTTTCTTT. Translation: CASSVGGKNTEAFF. Using reference TRBV9 and TRBJ1-1 for the parts outside the CDR3, the full variable domain is DSGVTQTPKHLITATGQRVTLRCSPRSGDLSVYWYQQSLDQGLQFLIQYYNGEERAKGNILERFSAQQFPDLHSELNLSSLELGDSALYFCASSVGGKNTEAFFGQGTRLTVV.

This rearrangement joins TRBV7-2 to TRBJ1-2; D not resolved. The CDR3 spans 13 residues. The germline V gene has CDR1 SGHTA and CDR2 FQGNSA. With 0 bases removed from V and 8 bases from J, the gap between germline ends came to 10 bases. CDR3 protein: CASSLASTRGYTF. CDR3 nucleotide sequence: TGTGCCAGCAGCTTAGCGTCGACTCGGGGCTACACCTTC.

CDR3 nucleotide sequence: TGCGCCAGCAGCCAGAACGCCGAGAGTGGAAACACCATATATTTT. Translated, it gives CASSQNAESGNTIYF. This chain links TRBV4-3 with TRBJ1-3; D gene ambiguous. Germline CDR1 reads LGHNA; CDR2 reads YSLEER. This CDR3 comprises 15 residues. V was clipped by 3 bases and J by 3 bases, with 12 bases between them.

This clone came up once. This chain links TRBV5-4 with TRBJ1-2, with no clear D. V was cut by 2 bases and J by 1 base, with 6 bases left in between. CDR3 length: 13 amino acids. CDR1 SGHNT and CDR2 YYREEE come from the germline V gene (reference sequence). This CDR3 reads CASSFQNNYGYTF. CDR3 nucleotides: TGTGCCAGCAGCTTCCAGAATAACTATGGCTACACCTTC.

The V and J genes are TRBV4-3 and TRBJ1-4; D unresolved. The CDR3 is 17 amino acids. V was pared by 1 base and J by 3 bases, with 15 bases between. Germline V gene sequence: CDR1 LGHNA, CDR2 YSLEER. The CDR3 DNA reads TGCGCCAGCAGCCAAGCCCCGGGGATCCGGGCTAATGAAAAACTGTTTTTT. This sequence encodes CASSQAPGIRANEKLFF.

The CDR3 is CASSRLAGGLGTDTQYF. CDR3 DNA: TGTGCCAGCAGCCGACTAGCGGGGGGGCTCGGCACAGATACGCAGTATTTT. The chain carries TRBV3-1 (or the pseudogene TRBV3-2) and TRBJ2-3, with TRBD2 matching over 14 bases. The V segment lost 4 bases and the J segment 1 base; nucleotides outside the gene matches: 4. CDR3 length equals 17 residues. Germline CDR1 reads LGHDT; CDR2 reads YNNKEL (reference sequence).

The V and J genes are TRBV24-1 and TRBJ1-6; no firm D call. The germline CDR1 and CDR2 sequences are KGHDR and SFDVKD. This CDR3 has 14 amino acids. The V end lost 4 bases, the J end lost 4 bases, and 7 bases lay between the germline ends. The chain's CDR3 is CATSEAGYNSPLHF. The CDR3 DNA follows: TGTGCCACCAGTGAGGCGGGGTATAATTCACCCCTCCACTTT.

The V and J genes are TRBV5-6 and TRBJ1-2; 12 bases line up with TRBD1. There are 14 residues in the CDR3. CDR1 and CDR2 (germline): SGHDT, YYEEEE. V lost 4 bases and J lost 4; bases outside the gene matches: 2. The CDR3 protein is CASSRDRGLYGYTF. Here the CDR3 DNA reads TGTGCCAGCAGCCGGGACAGGGGGCTCTATGGCTACACCTTC.

The gene calls are TRBV7-9 and TRBJ1-4, with TRBD1 as a possible D gene (6 bases). This CDR3 contains 14 residues. Between the trimmed V and J ends, which lost 4 bases and 8 bases, there was a span of 14 bases. The V gene's germline CDR1 is SEHNR and CDR2 FQNEAQ (reference sequence). The CDR3 region has the DNA TGTGCCAGCAGCTCAACGACAGGTGACGAAAAACTGTTTTTT. This gives the protein CASSSTTGDEKLFF.

This chain joins TRBV18 and TRBJ2-6, with D perhaps matching TRBD2 (5 bases). The CDR3 sequence is 15 residues long. V gave up 3 bases and J gave up 1 base, with 7 bases separating them. The V gene's germline CDR1 is KGHSH and CDR2 LQKENI. This chain's CDR3 is CASSPRRSGANVLTF. DNA for the CDR3: TGTGCCAGCTCACCCCGGAGGTCTGGGGCCAACGTCCTGACTTTC.

Points on this clone: The germline gene is not matched at one end of the junction; a read error may be the cause. This rearrangement joins TRBV2 to TRBJ2-2; D is uncertain. Germline loops: CDR1 SNHLY, CDR2 FYNNEI. The CDR3 has 14 amino acids. CDR3 sequence: CASREGRYTGELFF. The CDR3 region has the DNA TGTGCCAGCAGGGAAGGCAGGTACACCGGGGAGCTGTTTTTT.

This clone was seen a single time. The V call is TRBV14, the J call TRBJ1-2; the D gene is possibly TRBD1 (6 bases). V was pared by 4 bases and J by 3 bases, with 12 bases between. There are 14 residues in the CDR3. CDR1 and CDR2 (germline): SGHDN, FVKESK. The CDR3 sequence is CASSLLQGDYGYTF. CDR3 bases: TGTGCCAGCAGCCTCCTACAGGGCGACTATGGCTACACCTTC.

The V and J genes are TRBV5-6 and TRBJ1-4, with 8 bases lining up with TRBD1. In germline, CDR1 is SGHDT, CDR2 YYEEEE. The CDR3 sequence is 14 residues long. V trimming: 0 bases; J trimming: 8 bases; junction bases outside the gene matches: 3. The CDR3 reads CASSLGRGREKLFF. CDR3 nucleotides: TGTGCCAGCAGCTTGGGCAGGGGGCGCGAAAAACTGTTTTTT.

The chain has TRBV7-8 and TRBJ2-1, with a possible D match to TRBD1 (6 bases). V was pared by 4 bases and J by 7 bases, with 8 bases between. The CDR3 extends over 12 amino acids. Looked up from germline, CDR1 is SGHVS and CDR2 is FQNEAQ. The DNA for the CDR3 is TGTGCCAGCAGCTCCGACAGGAATGAGCAGTTCTTC. Protein product: CASSSDRNEQFF.

The chain uses TRBV6-6 and TRBJ1-5, with D unresolved. CDR3 size: 12 residues. V was cut by 6 bases and J by 8 bases, with 11 bases left in between. CDR1 and CDR2 (germline): MNHNY, SVGAGI (reference sequence). CDR3 residues: CASSYPEEPQHF. The CDR3 nucleotides read TGTGCCAGCAGCTACCCTGAGGAGCCCCAGCATTTT.

The table lists this clone with a few counts. V is TRBV5-4 and J is TRBJ1-2; a weak D match, TRBD1 (6 bases). The ends were cut back, 8 bases at V and 0 bases at J, with 17 bases in the middle. The length of the CDR3 is 15 residues. Germline V CDR1 and CDR2: SGHNT, YYREEE (reference sequence). The DNA for the CDR3 is TGTGCCAGTACCCCAGGACAGCTAGCTAACTATGGCTACACCTTC. This codes for CASTPGQLANYGYTF.

This clone was seen more than once but under ten times. This chain joins TRBV11-2 and TRBJ1-3; tentatively, D is TRBD1 (6 bases). The CDR3 covers 16 residues. Germline V gene sequence: CDR1 SGHAT, CDR2 FQNNGV. V was shortened by 5 bases and J by 7 bases, with 21 bases between the two germline ends. The CDR3, as DNA: TGTGCCAGCAGCCGGACAGCGAACCCTTCTATCAACACCATATATTTT. Its translation: CASSRTANPSINTIYF.

The chain carries TRBV4-1 and TRBJ1-2, with D unresolved. With 5 bases removed from V and 2 bases from J, the gap between germline ends came to 9 bases. The CDR3 spans 13 residues. The germline gives CDR1 MGHRA, CDR2 YSYEKL. CDR3 nucleotides: TGCGCCAGCAGCGCAGGACTGAACTATGGCTACACCTTC. Encoded protein: CASSAGLNYGYTF.

V usage is TRBV4-3 and J usage is TRBJ1-4; TRBD1 agrees at 7 bases. Looked up from germline, CDR1 is LGHNA and CDR2 is YSLEER. The V gene end was trimmed by 5 bases and the J gene end by 8 bases; junction bases not matched to a gene: 8. The CDR3 spans 14 residues. DNA for the CDR3: TGCGCCAGCAGCGGGCGACAGGGACGAGAAAAACTGTTTTTT. Amino acid sequence: CASSGRQGREKLFF.